The T cell receptor (beta chain) under discussion was sequenced for a study of T cells in Graves' hyperthyroidism and ophthalmopathy. The study excluded patients with uncontrolled infection, other autoimmune disease, pregnancy or lactation. Study-wide results and limits: Ophthalmopathy was told apart from stable hyperthyroidism by a 13 V-J model.

Unmatched junction bases numbered 6, after V lost 5 bases and J lost 5 bases. Germline values: CDR1 SGHAT, CDR2 FQNNGV. The CDR3 has 16 amino acids. The CDR3 regions of TCR beta were amplified from RNA transcripts. The HTBI set primed first-round TCR CDR3 RT-PCR. TCRdb reprocessed the multiplex PCR reads via MiXCR and lists one record per CDR3 protein. The sample shows under 450,000 distinct CDR3 sequences, 15% to 19% of them seen only once. Of note for this clonotype: The antigen is undetermined.

V gene TRBV11-2 combines with J gene TRBJ2-1; 13 nucleotides match TRBD2. The sequenced sample was blood. The receptor was isolated from a woman under 30 with Graves' hyperthyroidism. The CDR3 region is CASSPGGTSGDNEQFF. CDR3 sequence (DNA): TGTGCCAGCAGCCCGGGGGGGACTAGCGGGGACAATGAGCAGTTCTTC. Using reference TRBV11-2 and TRBJ2-1 for the parts outside the CDR3, the full variable domain is EAGVAQSPRYKIIEKRQSVAFWCNPISGHATLYWYQQILGQGPKLLIQFQNNGVVDDSQLPKDRFSAERLKGVDSTLKIQPAKLEDSAVYLCASSPGGTSGDNEQFFGPGTRLTVL.